This TCR beta chain was obtained from a study of cytomegalovirus exposure and HLA in healthy donors. TCRdb keeps only in-frame clones here, not all; method: immunoSEQ multiplex PCR. Of 35,000 to 50,000 clones listed, approximately 93% were seen once; the top ten hold more than 2%. A single count supports this clone. This CDR3 has 13 residues. Germline lookup yields CDR1 MNHEY and CDR2 SVGAGI. V dropped 7 bases and J dropped 3 bases, with 12 bases sitting between them. This TCR derives from a woman aged 18-35 years in good health and CMV-seronegative. Sample: PBMCs. The chain is built from TRBV6-5 and TRBJ1-1, with D possibly matching TRBD1 (6 bases). The CDR3 region has the DNA TGTGCCAGCACAACAGGGTTTGACACTGAAGCTTTCTTT. It is translated as CASTTGFDTEAFF.